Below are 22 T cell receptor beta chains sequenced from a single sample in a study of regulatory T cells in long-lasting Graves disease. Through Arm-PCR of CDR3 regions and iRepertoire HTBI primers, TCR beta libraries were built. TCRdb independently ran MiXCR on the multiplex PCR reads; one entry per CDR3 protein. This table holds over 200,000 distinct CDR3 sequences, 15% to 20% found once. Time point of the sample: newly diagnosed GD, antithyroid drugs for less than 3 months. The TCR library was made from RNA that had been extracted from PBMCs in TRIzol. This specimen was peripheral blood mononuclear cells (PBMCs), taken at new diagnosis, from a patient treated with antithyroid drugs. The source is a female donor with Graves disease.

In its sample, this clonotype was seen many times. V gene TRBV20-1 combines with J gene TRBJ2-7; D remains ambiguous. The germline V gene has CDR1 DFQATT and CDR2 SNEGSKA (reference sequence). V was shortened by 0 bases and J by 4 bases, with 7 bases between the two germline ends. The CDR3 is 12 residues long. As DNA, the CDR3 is TGCAGTGCTAGAGAGTGGGGATACGAGCAGTACTTC. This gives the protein CSAREWGYEQYF.

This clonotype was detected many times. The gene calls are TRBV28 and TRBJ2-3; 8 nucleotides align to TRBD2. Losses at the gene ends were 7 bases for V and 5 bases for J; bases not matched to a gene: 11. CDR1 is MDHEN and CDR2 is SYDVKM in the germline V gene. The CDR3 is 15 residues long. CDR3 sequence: CASTAGGPLVDTQYF. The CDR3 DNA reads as TGTGCCAGCACGGCGGGGGGACCGTTGGTAGATACGCAGTATTTT.

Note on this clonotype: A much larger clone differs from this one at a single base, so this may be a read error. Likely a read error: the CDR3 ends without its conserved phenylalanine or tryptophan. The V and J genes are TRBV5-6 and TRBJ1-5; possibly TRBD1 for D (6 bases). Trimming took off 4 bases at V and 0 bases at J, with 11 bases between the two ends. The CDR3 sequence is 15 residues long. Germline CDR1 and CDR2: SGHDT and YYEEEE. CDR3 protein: CASSESGVSNQPQHL. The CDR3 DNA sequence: TGTGCCAGCAGCGAATCAGGGGTTAGCAATCAGCCCCAGCATCTT.

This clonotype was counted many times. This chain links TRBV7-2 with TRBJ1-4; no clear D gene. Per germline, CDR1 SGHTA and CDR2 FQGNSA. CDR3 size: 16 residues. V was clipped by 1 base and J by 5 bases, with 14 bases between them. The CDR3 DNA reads TGTGCCAGCAGCTTAGAGGTTGGACCGCGGAATGAAAAACTGTTTTTT. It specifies CASSLEVGPRNEKLFF.

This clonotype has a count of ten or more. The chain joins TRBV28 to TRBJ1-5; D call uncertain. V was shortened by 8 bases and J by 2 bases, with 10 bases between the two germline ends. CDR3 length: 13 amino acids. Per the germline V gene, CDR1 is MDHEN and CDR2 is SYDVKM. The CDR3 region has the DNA TGTGCCAGCCAAGACACACGCAATCAGCCCCAGCATTTT. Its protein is CASQDTRNQPQHF.

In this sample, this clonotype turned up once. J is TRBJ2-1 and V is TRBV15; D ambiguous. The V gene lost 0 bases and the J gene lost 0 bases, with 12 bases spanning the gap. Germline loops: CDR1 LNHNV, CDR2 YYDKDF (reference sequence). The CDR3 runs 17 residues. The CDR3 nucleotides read TGTGCCACCAGCAGAGATTCATTGGCGGCCTCCTACAATGAGCAGTTCTTC. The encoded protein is CATSRDSLAASYNEQFF.

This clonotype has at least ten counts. The CDR3 here is CASSPPGLAGATGELFF. CDR3 sequence (DNA): TGTGCCAGCAGCCCCCCCGGACTAGCGGGAGCTACCGGGGAGCTGTTTTTT. The rearrangement uses TRBV9 and TRBJ2-2, with 13 bases lining up with TRBD2. The CDR3 covers 17 residues. Germline trimming cut 4 bases from V and 5 bases from J; bases unmatched to any gene: 8. Germline V gives CDR1 SGDLS, CDR2 YYNGEE. Full variable domain (rest looked up from reference TRBV9 and TRBJ2-2): DSGVTQTPKHLITATGQRVTLRCSPRSGDLSVYWYQQSLDQGLQFLIQYYNGEERAKGNILERFSAQQFPDLHSELNLSSLELGDSALYFCASSPPGLAGATGELFFGEGSRLTVL.

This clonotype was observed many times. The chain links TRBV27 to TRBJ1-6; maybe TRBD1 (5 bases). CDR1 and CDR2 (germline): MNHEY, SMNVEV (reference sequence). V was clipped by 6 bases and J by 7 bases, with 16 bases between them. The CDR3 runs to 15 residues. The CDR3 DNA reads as TGTGCCAGCAGGAGCAGGGTTCGGGCCAATTCACCCCTCCACTTT. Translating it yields CASRSRVRANSPLHF.

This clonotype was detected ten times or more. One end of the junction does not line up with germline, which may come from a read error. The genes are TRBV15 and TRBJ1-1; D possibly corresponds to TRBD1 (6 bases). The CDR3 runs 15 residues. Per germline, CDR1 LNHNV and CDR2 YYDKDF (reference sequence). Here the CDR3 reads CATGRQEPRSTEAFF. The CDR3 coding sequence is TGTGCCACCGGCAGACAGGAGCCTCGGAGCACTGAAGCTTTCTTT.

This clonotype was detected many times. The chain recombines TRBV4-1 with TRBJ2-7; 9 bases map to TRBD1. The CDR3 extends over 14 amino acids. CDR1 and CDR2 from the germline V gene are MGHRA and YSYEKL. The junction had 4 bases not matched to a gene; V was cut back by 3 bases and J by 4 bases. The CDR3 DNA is TGCGCCAGCAGCCAGACAGGGGGGGAGTACGAGCAGTACTTC. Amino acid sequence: CASSQTGGEYEQYF.

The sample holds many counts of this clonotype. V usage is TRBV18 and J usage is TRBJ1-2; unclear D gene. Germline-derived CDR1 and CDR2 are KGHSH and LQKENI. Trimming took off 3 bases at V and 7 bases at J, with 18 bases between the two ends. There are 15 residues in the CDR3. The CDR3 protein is CASSPSSEGTSGYTF. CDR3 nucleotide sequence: TGTGCCAGCTCACCGAGTTCTGAGGGAACATCTGGCTACACCTTC.

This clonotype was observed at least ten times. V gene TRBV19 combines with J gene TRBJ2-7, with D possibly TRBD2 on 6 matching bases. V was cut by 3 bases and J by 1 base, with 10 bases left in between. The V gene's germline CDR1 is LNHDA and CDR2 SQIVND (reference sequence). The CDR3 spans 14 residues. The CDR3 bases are TGTGCCAGTAGTATTGACGGGAGTTCCTACGAGCAGTACTTC. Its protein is CASSIDGSSYEQYF.

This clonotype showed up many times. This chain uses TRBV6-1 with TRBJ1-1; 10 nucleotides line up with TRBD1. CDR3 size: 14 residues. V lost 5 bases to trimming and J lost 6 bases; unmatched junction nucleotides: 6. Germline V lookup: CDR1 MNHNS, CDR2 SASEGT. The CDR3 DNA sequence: TGTGCCAGCAGTCCCGGACAGGGGGAGGCTGAAGCTTTCTTT. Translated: CASSPGQGEAEAFF.

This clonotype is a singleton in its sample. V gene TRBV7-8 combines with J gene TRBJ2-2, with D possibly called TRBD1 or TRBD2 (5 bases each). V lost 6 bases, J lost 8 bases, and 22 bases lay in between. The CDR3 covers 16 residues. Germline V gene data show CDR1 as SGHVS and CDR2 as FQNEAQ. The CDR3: CASRSLRDHQGGELFF. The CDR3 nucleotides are TGTGCCAGCAGATCTCTCCGGGACCACCAGGGAGGGGAGCTGTTTTTT.

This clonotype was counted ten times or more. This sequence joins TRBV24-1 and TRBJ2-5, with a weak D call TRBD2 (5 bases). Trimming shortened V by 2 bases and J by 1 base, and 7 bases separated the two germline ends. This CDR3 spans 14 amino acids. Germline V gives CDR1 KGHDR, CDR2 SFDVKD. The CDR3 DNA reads TGTGCCACCAGTGATTATACTAGCCAAGAGACCCAGTACTTC. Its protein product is CATSDYTSQETQYF.

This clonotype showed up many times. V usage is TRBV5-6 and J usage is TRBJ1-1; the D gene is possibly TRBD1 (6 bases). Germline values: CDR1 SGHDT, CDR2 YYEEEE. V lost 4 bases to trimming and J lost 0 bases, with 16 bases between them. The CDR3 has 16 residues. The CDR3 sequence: CASSPQGVDMNTEAFF. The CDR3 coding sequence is TGTGCCAGCAGCCCACAGGGAGTAGATATGAACACTGAAGCTTTCTTT.

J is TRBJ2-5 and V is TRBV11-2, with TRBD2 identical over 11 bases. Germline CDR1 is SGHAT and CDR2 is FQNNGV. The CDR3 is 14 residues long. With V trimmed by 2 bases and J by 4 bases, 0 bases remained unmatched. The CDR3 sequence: CASSLTSGRETQYF. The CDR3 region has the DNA TGTGCCAGCAGCTTAACTAGCGGGAGAGAGACCCAGTACTTC.

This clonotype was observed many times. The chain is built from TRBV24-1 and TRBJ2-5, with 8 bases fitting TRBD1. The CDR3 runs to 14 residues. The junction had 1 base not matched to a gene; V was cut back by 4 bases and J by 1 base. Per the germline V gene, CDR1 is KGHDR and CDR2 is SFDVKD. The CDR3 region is CATSEQGVQETQYF. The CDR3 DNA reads TGTGCCACCAGTGAACAGGGGGTCCAAGAGACCCAGTACTTC.

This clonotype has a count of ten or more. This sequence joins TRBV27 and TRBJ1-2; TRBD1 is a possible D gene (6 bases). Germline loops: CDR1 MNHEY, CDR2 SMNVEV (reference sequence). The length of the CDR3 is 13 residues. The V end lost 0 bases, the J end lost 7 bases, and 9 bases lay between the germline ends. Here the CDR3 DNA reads TGTGCCAGCAGTTTATCGTTGGGGGCTGGCTACACCTTC. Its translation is CASSLSLGAGYTF.

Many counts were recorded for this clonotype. This CDR3 is CATSDTSGGGSSGELFF. For the CDR3, the DNA is TGTGCCACCAGTGATACCTCAGGGGGCGGATCGTCCGGGGAGCTGTTTTTT. This chain uses TRBV24-1 with TRBJ2-2; TRBD1 matches at 8 bases. The CDR3 is made up of 17 amino acids. Unmatched junction bases numbered 11, after V lost 3 bases and J lost 6 bases. CDR1 and CDR2 (germline): KGHDR, SFDVKD.

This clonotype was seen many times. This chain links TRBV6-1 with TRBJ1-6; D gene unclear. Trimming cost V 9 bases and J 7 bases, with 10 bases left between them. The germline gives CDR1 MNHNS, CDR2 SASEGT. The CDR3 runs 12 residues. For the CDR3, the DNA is TGTGCCAGTGGACTACCGAATTCACCCCTCCACTTT. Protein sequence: CASGLPNSPLHF.

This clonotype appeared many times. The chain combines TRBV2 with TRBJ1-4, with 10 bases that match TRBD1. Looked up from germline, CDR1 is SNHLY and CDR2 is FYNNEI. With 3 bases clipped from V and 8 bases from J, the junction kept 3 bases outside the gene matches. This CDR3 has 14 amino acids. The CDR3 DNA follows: TGTGCCAGCAGTGAGAAGACAGGGGGCGAAAAACTGTTTTTT. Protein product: CASSEKTGGEKLFF.